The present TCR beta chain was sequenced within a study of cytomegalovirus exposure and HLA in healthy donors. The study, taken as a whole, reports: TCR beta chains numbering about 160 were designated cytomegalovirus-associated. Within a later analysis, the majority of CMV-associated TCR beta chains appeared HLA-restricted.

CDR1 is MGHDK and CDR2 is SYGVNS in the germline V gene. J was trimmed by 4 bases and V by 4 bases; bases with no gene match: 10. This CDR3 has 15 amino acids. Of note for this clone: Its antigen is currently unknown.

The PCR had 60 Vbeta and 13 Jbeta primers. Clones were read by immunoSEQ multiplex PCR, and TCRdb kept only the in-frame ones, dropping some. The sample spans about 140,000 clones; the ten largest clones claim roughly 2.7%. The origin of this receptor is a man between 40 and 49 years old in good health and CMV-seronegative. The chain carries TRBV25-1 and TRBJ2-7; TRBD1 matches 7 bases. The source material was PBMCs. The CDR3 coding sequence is TGTGCCAGCAGTGGTCCCGACAGGGAAGTATACGAGCAGTACTTC. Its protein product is CASSGPDREVYEQYF.